The entry that follows covers one T cell receptor (beta chain) sequence. The sample originates from a study of blood T cell repertoires in COVID-19. About the study: Researchers got acute and convalescent COVID-19 samples from the United States, Italy and Spain. In each case, the material was cDNA or gDNA derived from T cells, B-cell-depleted T cells, or PBMCs.

The CDR3 spans 14 residues. V gave up 5 bases and J gave up 3 bases; unmatched junction bases: 2. Germline V CDR1 and CDR2: SGHNT, YENEEA. In the authors' workflow: From reference gene primer amplification, estimates of nucleated cell counts were derived. Some clones are missing from TCRdb's copy, which holds only in-frame ones; the method was immunoSEQ multiplex PCR. The V and J calls and clone size are taken from that table; D and trimming were inferred from the DNA. The profile shows 150,000 to 200,000 clones, approximately 83% of them singletons. The J gene is TRBJ2-7, the V gene TRBV11-3; 12 nucleotides align to TRBD2. This TCR was sampled from a man in his sixties with acute or convalescent COVID-19. The sample comprised peripheral blood. CDR3 sequence (DNA): TGTGCCAGCAGCCGGACTAGCGGGGACTACGAGCAGTACTTC. It yields the protein CASSRTSGDYEQYF. The full variable domain, in which reference TRBV11-3 and TRBJ2-7 provide the parts outside the CDR3, is EAGVVQSPRYKIIEKKQPVAFWCNPISGHNTLYWYLQNLGQGPELLIRYENEEAVDDSQLPKDRFSAERLKGVDSTLKIQPAELGDSAVYLCASSRTSGDYEQYFGPGTRLTVT.